Included here is one T cell receptor beta chain sequence, with context. These data originate in a study of blood T cell repertoires in COVID-19. Per the study methods: Amplification with reference gene primers provided the estimates of nucleated cell counts. Measured with immunoSEQ multiplex PCR; TCRdb has only the in-frame clones, and not every one. V, J and clone size are those of that table, while D and trimming were read from the DNA. The data hold about 150,000 clones, with around 85% observed a single time. The V gene end was trimmed by 5 bases and the J gene end by 7 bases; junction bases not matched to a gene: 4. This CDR3 has 12 residues. CDR1 and CDR2 (germline): MNHEY, SVGAGI.

Sequencing was carried out using peripheral blood. The source of this sequence is a woman aged 55-70 years with acute or convalescent COVID-19. The V call is TRBV6-5, the J call TRBJ2-5, with 7 bases lining up with TRBD2. The CDR3 coding sequence is TGTGCCAGCAGTCACGGGGAGGGGACCCAGTACTTC. This encodes CASSHGEGTQYF.